This T cell receptor beta chain was identified during a study of OX40 agonist ivuxolimab in advanced cancers. Overall study findings and caveats: More expanded clones were seen, on average, in CD8+ T cells than in CD4+.

Comment on this clone: What it recognizes is unknown.

Germline-derived CDR1 and CDR2 are MDHEN and SYDVKM. V was pared by 5 bases and J by 0 bases, with 8 bases between. The CDR3 consists of 13 residues. Only in-frame clones appear in the TCRdb table, and some are missing; sequencing was by immunoSEQ multiplex PCR. This sample has some 7,500 clones, with over 75% found just once. Sequencing used CD4+ or CD8+ T cells sorted from blood, obtained in a trial of the OX40 agonist ivuxolimab. The chain joins TRBV28 to TRBJ2-7; no definite D call. This receptor was obtained from an adult with an advanced solid tumor such as melanoma, head and neck, liver or kidney cancer. CDR3 protein: CASSDALSYEQYF. As DNA, the CDR3 is TGTGCCAGCAGTGATGCCCTCTCCTACGAGCAGTACTTC.